This TCR beta chain is drawn from a study of T-cell reconstitution after alpha-beta-depleted transplantation in children. Overall study findings and caveats: Newly made T cells mostly supplied T-cell counts and diversity one year after transplant. The study reportedly traced alpha-beta T cells about two months after transplant to several hundred expanded graft clones. High day-60 TCRbeta diversity in some patients came from surviving recipient T cells and thymic progenitors.

Construction of the TCRbeta library involved unique molecular identifiers. One entry per CDR3 protein, called by TCRdb with MiXCR from the PCR reads. Among about 420,000 distinct CDR3 sequences listed, around 15% were seen once. This clonotype has a handful of counts. The antigen remains undetermined. This specimen was PBMCs, mostly from graft donor cells, taken 360 days after TCRalphabeta/CD19-depleted stem cell transplant. This TCR derives from a boy in the first two years of life who had a stem cell transplant for Wiskott-Aldrich syndrome, so the T cells may come from the graft donor.

The CDR3 protein is CASSPVAGGTGELFF. CDR3 DNA sequence: TGTGCCAGCTCACCTGTAGCGGGAGGCACCGGGGAGCTGTTTTTT. The gene calls are TRBV18 and TRBJ2-2; 10 bases align to TRBD2. V lost 3 bases to trimming and J lost 4 bases; unmatched junction nucleotides: 2. CDR1 is KGHSH and CDR2 is LQKENI in the germline V gene. The CDR3 is made up of 15 amino acids.